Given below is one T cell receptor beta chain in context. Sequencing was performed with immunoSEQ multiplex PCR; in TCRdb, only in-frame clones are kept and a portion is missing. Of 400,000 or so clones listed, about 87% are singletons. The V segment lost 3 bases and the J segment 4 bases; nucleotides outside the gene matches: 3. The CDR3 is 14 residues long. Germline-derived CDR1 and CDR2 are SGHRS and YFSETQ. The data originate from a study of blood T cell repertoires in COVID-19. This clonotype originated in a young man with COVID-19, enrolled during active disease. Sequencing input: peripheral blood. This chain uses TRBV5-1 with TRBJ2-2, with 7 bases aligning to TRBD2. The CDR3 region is CASSWTGGTGELFF. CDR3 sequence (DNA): TGCGCCAGCAGCTGGACGGGGGGCACCGGGGAGCTGTTTTTT.